The 23 T cell receptor beta chains listed next were all sequenced from one sample in a study of post-analysis software for immune sequencing data. Findings and limits, study-wide: Five TRBV segments occurring more often in patients than controls included TRBV5-6, TRBV5-1 and TRBV20-1.

TCR beta cDNA libraries had unique molecular identifiers. A single record per CDR3 protein comes from TCRdb applying MiXCR to the PCR reads. The sample carries about 560,000 distinct CDR3 sequences, roughly two fifths recorded once. These receptors are not linked to any known antigen. Sample: blood. These receptors were taken from a girl aged 10-17 years with multiple sclerosis.

The chain combines TRBV20-1 with TRBJ2-3; D remains unclear. The germline gives CDR1 DFQATT, CDR2 SNEGSKA (reference sequence). CDR3 length: 14 amino acids. Trimming stripped 6 bases from V and 0 bases from J, with 13 bases between. CDR3 amino acids: CSAPLRSSTDTQYF. The CDR3, as DNA: TGCAGTGCCCCCTTAAGATCTAGCACAGATACGCAGTATTTT.

The count of this clonotype is one. This chain joins TRBV4-2 and TRBJ2-1; 10 positions match TRBD2. This CDR3 is 15 amino acids long. Germline CDR1 reads LGHNA; CDR2 reads YNFKEQ. The CDR3 sequence: CAPEVAGGRVNEQFF. In DNA form, the CDR3 reads TGTGCTCCAGAGGTAGCGGGGGGCAGGGTCAATGAGCAGTTCTTC.

V usage is TRBV6-6 and J usage is TRBJ1-5; no firm D call. V was trimmed by 4 bases and J by 3 bases, leaving 10 bases between them. Germline V gene lookup returns CDR1 MNHNY and CDR2 SVGAGI (reference sequence). The CDR3 has 14 residues. This chain's CDR3 is CASSWGGYNQPQHF. The CDR3 DNA is TGTGCCAGCAGTTGGGGAGGGTACAATCAGCCCCAGCATTTT.

This rearrangement joins TRBV5-1 to TRBJ2-7; 7 bases line up with TRBD1. The J segment lost 1 base and the V segment lost 1 base, leaving 5 bases of the junction unmatched. The CDR3 loop spans 15 amino acids. Germline assignment: CDR1 SGHRS and CDR2 YFSETQ. The CDR3 DNA reads TGCGCCAGCAGCTTGCAACAGGGGTGGTCCTACGAGCAGTACTTC. Translated, it gives CASSLQQGWSYEQYF. The whole variable domain, remainder taken from reference TRBV5-1 and TRBJ2-7, is KAGVTQTPRYLIKTRGQQVTLSCSPISGHRSVSWYQQTPGQGLQFLFEYFSETQRNKGNFPGRFSGRQFSNSRSEMNVSTLELGDSALYLCASSLQQGWSYEQYFGPGTRLTVT.

This clonotype was counted only a few times. The chain couples TRBV9 to TRBJ2-1; 7 bases fit TRBD1. With V trimmed by 3 bases and J by 7 bases, 10 bases remained unmatched. The CDR3 totals 15 residues. Germline-derived CDR1 and CDR2 are SGDLS and YYNGEE. As DNA, the CDR3 is TGTGCCAGCAGCGCAAGACAGGGCCTGCAGAATGAGCAGTTCTTC. This sequence encodes CASSARQGLQNEQFF.

This clonotype was picked up one time. The V and J genes are TRBV3-1 and TRBJ1-6, with D possibly matching TRBD1 (6 bases). In germline, CDR1 is LGHDT, CDR2 YNNKEL (reference sequence). Trimming stripped 4 bases from V and 6 bases from J, with 16 bases between. The CDR3 sequence is 16 residues long. For the CDR3, the DNA is TGTGCCAGCAGCCTCCCCCTGGGGGCGGGTAATTCACCCCTCCACTTT. Residues: CASSLPLGAGNSPLHF.

This clonotype turned up a few times. This chain connects TRBV9 to TRBJ1-1; D not certain. Germline loops: CDR1 SGDLS, CDR2 YYNGEE. V was pared by 3 bases and J by 3 bases, with 9 bases between. The CDR3 runs to 13 residues. The CDR3 DNA reads TGTGCCAGCAGCGGCGCTGATGACACTGAAGCTTTCTTT. Translated, it gives CASSGADDTEAFF.

The CDR3: CAVPGDRRILNTEAFF. For the CDR3, the DNA is TGTGCCGTGCCCGGGGACCGTCGAATTTTGAACACTGAAGCTTTCTTT. V and J are TRBV10-3 and TRBJ1-1; tentative D call: TRBD1 (5 bases). V shed 11 bases and J shed 0 bases, with 22 bases lying between them. In germline, CDR1 is ENHRY, CDR2 SYGVKD. The CDR3 covers 16 residues.

This chain connects TRBV19 to TRBJ2-1; TRBD1 aligns across 10 bases. Germline CDR1 is LNHDA and CDR2 is SQIVND (reference sequence). This CDR3 region has 15 residues. With V trimmed by 4 bases and J by 9 bases, 9 bases remained unmatched. The CDR3 loop is CASSKLGQGSSEQFF. DNA of the CDR3: TGTGCCAGTAGTAAATTGGGACAGGGGTCCAGTGAGCAGTTCTTC.

CDR3 coding DNA: TGTGCTACATTAGCGGGAGGATCCCACGAGCAGTACTTC. This sequence encodes CATLAGGSHEQYF. The chain uses TRBV6-5 and TRBJ2-7; 10 bases fit TRBD2. The CDR3 is 13 amino acids. The germline V gene has CDR1 MNHEY and CDR2 SVGAGI.

The genes are TRBV7-9 and TRBJ1-6, with 9 bases that match TRBD1. Germline V gene sequence: CDR1 SEHNR, CDR2 FQNEAQ (reference sequence). Trimming at V came to 3 bases and at J to 8 bases, leaving 5 bases not matched to a gene. The CDR3 contains 15 residues. The CDR3, as DNA: TGTGCCAGCAGCTTCCAGGGACAGGGATATTCACCCCTCCACTTT. Protein: CASSFQGQGYSPLHF. Based on the CDR3 plus reference TRBV7-9 and TRBJ1-6, the full variable domain is DTGVSQNPRHKITKRGQNVTFRCDPISEHNRLYWYRQTLGQGPEFLTYFQNEAQLEKSRLLSDRFSAERPKGSFSTLEIQRTEQGDSAMYLCASSFQGQGYSPLHFGNGTRLTVT.

V is TRBV7-3 and J is TRBJ2-1; D call uncertain. The CDR3 length is 12 residues. Germline V gene data show CDR1 as SGHTA and CDR2 as FQGTGA. Trimming stripped 0 bases from V and 10 bases from J, with 7 bases between. CDR3 bases: TGTGCCAGCAGCTTAACACCAGCCGAGCAGTTCTTC. Its protein product is CASSLTPAEQFF.

This clonotype appeared a few times. The rearrangement links TRBV12-3 or TRBV12-4 to TRBJ2-3; D gene uncertain. The CDR3 is made up of 14 amino acids. V was shortened by 7 bases and J by 6 bases, with 17 bases between the two germline ends. In DNA form, the CDR3 reads TGTGCCAGCACCTATATATTTGGTCAGGATACGCAGTATTTT. It specifies CASTYIFGQDTQYF.

A few counts support this clonotype. The V call is TRBV4-1, the J call TRBJ2-5; D not certain. V lost 3 bases and J 3 bases, leaving 8 bases between the germline ends. Germline lookup yields CDR1 MGHRA and CDR2 YSYEKL. The CDR3 contains 13 residues. The CDR3 region is CASSHRFEETQYF. The DNA for the CDR3 is TGCGCCAGCAGCCACAGGTTCGAAGAGACCCAGTACTTC.

This clonotype was found once. The chain combines TRBV10-3 with TRBJ2-2; possibly TRBD2 for D (5 bases). CDR3 length equals 14 residues. Germline assignment: CDR1 ENHRY and CDR2 SYGVKD. Deletions cut 4 bases from V and 3 bases from J, with 9 bases between. The CDR3 DNA sequence: TGTGCCATCAGTGGTGATAGCGACACCGGGGAGCTGTTTTTT. Its translation is CAISGDSDTGELFF.

The chain is built from TRBV6-5 and TRBJ1-4; D is undetermined. V was trimmed by 0 bases and J by 3 bases, leaving 14 bases between them. The CDR3 is 17 residues long. Germline V CDR1 and CDR2: MNHEY, SVGAGI. The CDR3 sequence: CASSYSPGYIANEKLFF. The CDR3 bases are TGTGCCAGCAGTTACTCGCCCGGATATATCGCTAATGAAAAACTGTTTTTT.

The V and J genes are TRBV3-1 and TRBJ1-5, with D unresolved. CDR3 length: 13 amino acids. Germline CDR1 reads LGHDT; CDR2 reads YNNKEL (reference sequence). V gave up 4 bases and J gave up 0 bases, with 4 bases separating them. The CDR3 nucleotides read TGTGCCAGCAGCCCAGTTAGCAATCAGCCCCAGCATTTT. It codes for CASSPVSNQPQHF.

This clonotype was observed a few times. The CDR3, as DNA: TGCGCCAGCAGCTCCCTTTCACGGGGGAGTTACAATGAGCAGTTCTTC. Protein: CASSSLSRGSYNEQFF. V and J are TRBV5-1 and TRBJ2-1, with a weak D call TRBD2 (6 bases). Between the trimmed V and J ends, which lost 3 bases and 4 bases, there was a span of 17 bases. The CDR3 covers 16 residues. Germline CDR1 is SGHRS and CDR2 is YFSETQ.

This clonotype was observed once. The gene calls are TRBV10-3 and TRBJ2-7; 8 bases are a match to TRBD2. With 3 bases clipped from V and 10 bases from J, the junction kept 17 bases outside the gene matches. The CDR3 runs 16 residues. CDR1 is ENHRY, CDR2 SYGVKD, per germline. The CDR3 sequence: CAISDPGGTSTGEQYF. The CDR3 nucleotides are TGTGCCATCAGTGACCCTGGGGGGACTAGTACCGGGGAACAGTACTTC.

The chain recombines TRBV11-1 with TRBJ2-5, with D hard to call. The end of the DNA is better explained by TRBJ2-7, so the J call may be wrong. The CDR3 loop spans 11 amino acids. CDR1 and CDR2 from the germline V gene are SGHAT and FQDESV (reference sequence). CDR3 residues: CASSTPREQYF. CDR3 bases: TGTGCCAGCAGCACCCCCCGCGAGCAGTACTTC.

The gene calls are TRBV5-1 and TRBJ2-5, with D tentatively TRBD1 or TRBD2 (5 bases each). The end of the DNA fits TRBJ2-7 better, so the J call may be wrong. The CDR3 has 14 amino acids. The germline CDR1 and CDR2 sequences are SGHRS and YFSETQ. CDR3 in amino acids: CASSLDPGTSEQYF. The CDR3 DNA follows: TGCGCCAGCAGCTTGGATCCAGGGACCTCCGAGCAGTACTTC.

The chain combines TRBV6-6 with TRBJ2-5; the D gene is possibly TRBD1 (5 bases). The ends were cut back, 2 bases at V and 4 bases at J, with 14 bases in the middle. CDR1 and CDR2 from the germline V gene are MNHNY and SVGAGI (reference sequence). CDR3 length: 15 residues. CDR3 in amino acids: CASSYRVGVVETQYF. Here the CDR3 DNA reads TGTGCCAGCAGTTACCGGGTAGGGGTGGTAGAGACCCAGTACTTC.

The gene calls are TRBV12-3 or TRBV12-4 and TRBJ2-1; TRBD2 matches 15 bases. The ends lost 6 bases at V and 12 bases at J; junction bases unmatched: 3. This CDR3 comprises 13 residues. The CDR3 loop is CASSGTSGRRQFF. As DNA, the CDR3 is TGTGCCAGCAGCGGGACTAGCGGGAGGAGGCAGTTCTTC.